The 26 T cell receptor beta chains in this list originate from one sample, sequenced in a study of Graves' ophthalmopathy and Graves' hyperthyroidism. Researchers took RNA transcripts and amplified TCR beta CDR3 regions from them. In the first round, RT-PCR was carried out with HTBI primers, and a multiplex PCR formed the second round. TCRdb re-analysed the multiplex PCR reads in MiXCR, keeping a single row per CDR3 protein. The profile shows 650,000 to 800,000 distinct CDR3 sequences, about two fifths of them singletons. Sequences were obtained from peripheral blood. These receptor sequences come from an adult man with Graves' ophthalmopathy.

Here the CDR3 DNA reads TGTGCCTGCCTGAGAGGGCCGGGTGGAAACACCATATATTTT. Amino acids: CACLRGPGGNTIYF. V is TRBV25-1 and J is TRBJ1-3, with D unresolved. V lost 11 bases, J lost 3 bases, and 17 bases lay in between. The CDR3 extends over 14 amino acids. Germline V gene data show CDR1 as MGHDK and CDR2 as SYGVNS. The variable domain in full, with the rest retrieved from reference TRBV25-1 and TRBJ1-3, is EADIYQTPRYLVIGTGKKITLECSQTMGHDKMYWYQQDPGMELHLIHYSYGVNSTEKGDLSSESTVSRIRTEHFPLTLESARPSHTSQYLCACLRGPGGNTIYFGEGSWLTVV.

Remarks on this clonotype: A read error is possible here, since a much larger clone lies one base away. J is TRBJ2-2 and V is TRBV20-1; 9 positions agree with TRBD1. Germline V gene sequence: CDR1 DFQATT, CDR2 SNEGSKA (reference sequence). The CDR3 contains 12 residues. DNA of the CDR3: TGCAGTGCCCGACAGGGGGACGGGGAGCTGTTGTTT. Its protein is CSARQGDGELLF.

This clonotype was counted between two and nine times. This chain connects TRBV19 to TRBJ2-3; D unresolved. Between the trimmed V and J ends, which lost 3 bases and 4 bases, there was a span of 5 bases. The germline gives CDR1 LNHDA, CDR2 SQIVND (reference sequence). CDR3 length: 12 amino acids. Here the CDR3 reads CASSIPADTQYF. The CDR3 DNA reads as TGTGCCAGTAGTATCCCGGCAGATACGCAGTATTTT.

This clonotype has ten or more counts. The CDR3 nucleotides are TGCAGTGCTATCGGGCCCGGGATCCAAGAGACCCAGTACTTC. This codes for CSAIGPGIQETQYF. The V and J genes are TRBV20-1 and TRBJ2-5; D might be TRBD2 (5 bases). The CDR3 has 14 residues. The germline CDR1 and CDR2 sequences are DFQATT and SNEGSKA (reference sequence). V lost 4 bases and J lost 1, with 13 bases in between.

This clonotype was counted a single time. The chain recombines TRBV20-1 with TRBJ2-7; 12 bases agree with TRBD1. The CDR3 length is 15 residues. Germline trimming cut 6 bases from V and 3 bases from J; bases unmatched to any gene: 9. Germline V gives CDR1 DFQATT, CDR2 SNEGSKA (reference sequence). The chain's CDR3 is CSAEPGTGGFYEQYF. CDR3 sequence (DNA): TGCAGTGCCGAACCCGGGACAGGGGGCTTCTACGAGCAGTACTTC.

This clonotype occurred many times. This chain connects TRBV19 to TRBJ1-2; D unclear. Germline CDR1 reads LNHDA; CDR2 reads SQIVND (reference sequence). The CDR3 has 13 amino acids. The germline V and J ends were trimmed by 4 bases and 6 bases, with 12 bases remaining between them. The CDR3 region has the DNA TGTGCCAGTAGTAAGACATGGAGCGATGGCTACACCTTC. Amino acids: CASSKTWSDGYTF.

The chain is built from TRBV9 and TRBJ1-5; 7 bases match TRBD1. The length of the CDR3 is 15 residues. The ends lost 0 bases at V and 7 bases at J; junction bases unmatched: 7. Looked up from germline, CDR1 is SGDLS and CDR2 is YYNGEE. CDR3 in amino acids: CASSVGQGVDQPQHF. As DNA, the CDR3 is TGTGCCAGCAGCGTAGGTCAGGGGGTCGACCAGCCCCAGCATTTT.

The chain links TRBV19 to TRBJ2-7; tentative D call: TRBD1 (6 bases). Germline V gene lookup returns CDR1 LNHDA and CDR2 SQIVND (reference sequence). V gave up 6 bases and J gave up 3 bases, with 18 bases separating them. The CDR3 loop spans 15 amino acids. The CDR3 sequence is CASSPDRLGSYEQYF. CDR3 bases: TGTGCCAGTAGCCCGGACAGACTGGGAAGCTACGAGCAGTACTTC.

This chain links TRBV10-3 with TRBJ2-6; a weak D match, TRBD2 (5 bases). The CDR3 covers 15 residues. The ends were cut back, 0 bases at V and 5 bases at J, with 8 bases in the middle. The germline CDR1 and CDR2 sequences are ENHRY and SYGVKD. CDR3 sequence (DNA): TGTGCCATCAGTGAGTCGGGAGAGTGGGCCAACGTCCTGACTTTC. Its translation: CAISESGEWANVLTF.

This clonotype was counted many times. The chain combines TRBV29-1 with TRBJ1-2, with unresolved D. Trimming took 4 bases from V and 4 from J, leaving 10 bases between them. In germline, CDR1 is SQVTM, CDR2 ANQGSEA. The CDR3 runs to 12 residues. The CDR3 coding sequence is TGCAGCGTTGTAGGTGCCCTCTATGGCTACACCTTC. It translates to CSVVGALYGYTF. The whole variable domain, filled in from reference TRBV29-1 and TRBJ1-2, reads SAVISQKPSRDICQRGTSLTIQCQVDSQVTMMFWYRQQPGQSLTLIATANQGSEATYESGFVIDKFPISRPNLTFSTLTVSNMSPEDSSIYLCSVVGALYGYTFGSGTRLTVV.

The sample holds many counts of this clonotype. CDR3 DNA sequence: TGTGCCAGCACCGGCGTTCGCCGGGGGGGAGAGACCCAGTACTTC. This codes for CASTGVRRGGETQYF. The chain has TRBV2 and TRBJ2-5, with TRBD2 matching 8 bases. CDR3 length: 15 amino acids. V lost 7 bases, J lost 4 bases, and 11 bases stayed unmatched. CDR1 is SNHLY, CDR2 FYNNEI, per germline.

The V call is TRBV7-9, the J call TRBJ2-7; 7 nucleotides match TRBD1. This CDR3 contains 15 residues. Germline CDR1 and CDR2: SEHNR and FQNEAQ (reference sequence). The V and J ends lost 6 bases and 0 bases, in that order; junction bases with no gene match: 8. The CDR3 protein is CASRSTGVNSYEQYF. The CDR3 DNA follows: TGTGCCAGCAGGTCTACAGGGGTAAACTCCTACGAGCAGTACTTC.

This clonotype was found many times. V gene TRBV29-1 combines with J gene TRBJ2-7, with 9 bases matching TRBD2. Per the germline V gene, CDR1 is SQVTM and CDR2 is ANQGSEA. V shed 5 bases and J 3 bases; nucleotides not matched to a gene: 5. This CDR3 is built from 13 residues. The CDR3 bases are TGCAGCGTTCGAGCTAGCGGGAACTACGAGCAGTACTTC. Protein: CSVRASGNYEQYF.

The chain uses TRBV19 and TRBJ2-2, with D tentatively TRBD2 (5 bases). Germline loops: CDR1 LNHDA, CDR2 SQIVND (reference sequence). V lost 3 bases and J 8 bases, leaving 10 bases between the germline ends. The CDR3 is made up of 13 amino acids. CDR3 in DNA: TGTGCCAGTAGTATTCCGGGGATGGGGGAGCTGTTTTTT. Amino acids: CASSIPGMGELFF.

For this clonotype: Just one base apart from a much larger clone, this may be a read error. Given the absence of the conserved phenylalanine or tryptophan at the CDR3 end, a read error is likely. The V call is TRBV2, the J call TRBJ2-7; 10 bases fit TRBD2. Germline V CDR1 and CDR2: SNHLY, FYNNEI. The CDR3 has 15 amino acids. J gave up 0 bases and V 3 bases, and 2 bases lay outside the gene matches. This CDR3 is CASSDLAGGSYEQYL. The CDR3 DNA is TGTGCCAGCAGTGACTTAGCGGGAGGCTCCTACGAGCAGTACCTC.

The rearrangement uses TRBV4-2 and TRBJ2-5; D may match TRBD1 or TRBD2 (5 bases each). From germline, CDR1 is LGHNA and CDR2 YNFKEQ. Trimming stripped 1 base from V and 7 bases from J, with 16 bases between. The CDR3 sequence is 15 residues long. CDR3 amino acids: CASSQVPGPEGTQYF. As DNA, the CDR3 is TGTGCCAGCAGCCAAGTTCCGGGACCCGAGGGGACCCAGTACTTC.

The chain recombines TRBV15 with TRBJ2-3; D remains unclear. CDR1 is LNHNV and CDR2 is YYDKDF in the germline V gene (reference sequence). The CDR3 loop spans 12 amino acids. V lost 5 bases to trimming and J lost 3 bases, with 6 bases between them. DNA of the CDR3: TGTGCCACCAGCTTGGATACAGATACGCAGTATTTT. Residues: CATSLDTDTQYF.

The chain has TRBV29-1 and TRBJ1-1; tentative D call: TRBD1 (5 bases). The V end was cut by 7 bases, the J end by 1 base, with 19 bases between. CDR3 length: 15 residues. Germline CDR1 SQVTM, CDR2 ANQGSEA. CDR3 in amino acids: CSGRDQGEQNTEAFF. CDR3 coding DNA: TGCAGCGGCAGGGACCAGGGCGAGCAGAACACTGAAGCTTTCTTT.

This chain uses TRBV20-1 with TRBJ2-5; the match to TRBD2 covers 7 bases. The germline gives CDR1 DFQATT, CDR2 SNEGSKA (reference sequence). The CDR3 length is 12 residues. V was clipped by 0 bases and J by 7 bases; unmatched bases: 2. The CDR3 protein is CSAREGGVTQYF. The CDR3 nucleotides are TGCAGTGCTAGAGAGGGAGGGGTGACCCAGTACTTC.

This clonotype was observed at least ten times. The rearrangement joins TRBV29-1 to TRBJ2-6; D gene ambiguous. Deletions cut 4 bases from V and 0 bases from J, with 7 bases between. Germline values: CDR1 SQVTM, CDR2 ANQGSEA. This CDR3 is built from 14 residues. The CDR3 sequence: CSVAGSSGANVLTF. The DNA of the CDR3 is TGCAGCGTTGCGGGTAGCTCTGGGGCCAACGTCCTGACTTTC.

This clonotype was counted a few times. The chain recombines TRBV6-5 with TRBJ1-1; possible D gene TRBD1, 6 bases. Per the germline V gene, CDR1 is MNHEY and CDR2 is SVGAGI. Trimming removed 4 bases from V and 11 bases from J, with 14 bases in between. The length of the CDR3 is 12 residues. CDR3 residues: CASSLPGQDAFF. CDR3 DNA: TGTGCCAGCAGTTTACCGGGACAAGACGCTTTCTTT.

This clonotype showed up many times. This chain links TRBV15 with TRBJ1-1, with 9 bases matching TRBD1. The CDR3 totals 20 residues. Germline V CDR1 and CDR2: LNHNV, YYDKDF (reference sequence). V lost 1 base, J lost 0 bases, and 15 bases stayed unmatched. CDR3 region: CATSRALPRTGVGMNTEAFF. CDR3 DNA sequence: TGTGCCACCAGCAGAGCTTTACCCCGGACAGGGGTCGGAATGAACACTGAAGCTTTCTTT.

This clonotype was recorded many times. At one end, the junction sequence differs from germline, possibly due to a read error. The rearrangement joins TRBV29-1 to TRBJ1-2, with 7 bases identical to TRBD1. Germline V gene data show CDR1 as SQVTM and CDR2 as ANQGSEA. The CDR3 contains 15 residues. CDR3 in DNA: TGCAGCGCTGAAGCAGGAGGGGGCCGGAACTATGGCTACACCTTC. Translation: CSAEAGGGRNYGYTF.

This clonotype appeared many times. The J gene is TRBJ1-5, the V gene TRBV7-2; D unclear. CDR1 and CDR2 from the germline V gene are SGHTA and FQGNSA. Deletions cut 5 bases from V and 0 bases from J, with 17 bases between. The CDR3 totals 17 residues. CDR3 protein: CASSRLGRSNSNQPQHF. Here the CDR3 DNA reads TGTGCCAGCAGCCGCCTCGGGAGATCCAATAGCAATCAGCCCCAGCATTTT.

V is TRBV5-1 and J is TRBJ2-7; 12 bases are shared with TRBD2. The DNA end lines up better with TRBJ2-1; the J call may be wrong. Germline V gene lookup returns CDR1 SGHRS and CDR2 YFSETQ. This CDR3 is built from 16 residues. The CDR3 region is CASSPAGTSGYNEQFF. The CDR3 DNA reads as TGCGCCAGCAGCCCCGCGGGGACTAGCGGGTACAATGAGCAGTTCTTC.

At least ten counts were recorded for this clonotype. This chain uses TRBV15 with TRBJ2-2, with 8 nucleotides matching TRBD1. The germline V gene encodes CDR1 LNHNV and CDR2 YYDKDF (reference sequence). Germline trimming cut 8 bases from V and 3 bases from J; bases unmatched to any gene: 8. The CDR3 has 15 residues. The CDR3 DNA reads as TGTGCCACCCAACGTCCAGGGGGCGACACCGGGGAGCTGTTTTTT. Its translation is CATQRPGGDTGELFF. Using reference TRBV15 and TRBJ2-2 for the parts outside the CDR3, the full variable domain is DAMVIQNPRYQVTQFGKPVTLSCSQTLNHNVMYWYQQKSSQAPKLLFHYYDKDFNNEADTPDNFQSRRPNTSFCFLDIRSPGLGDTAMYLCATQRPGGDTGELFFGEGSRLTVL.